This T cell receptor beta chain stems from a study of shared clonotypes between healthy human individuals. The protocol was immunoSEQ multiplex PCR, while the TCRdb copy is restricted to in-frame clones and leaves out a portion. The sample lists some 2.1 million clones, about 94% occurring once. CD8 cells regarded as naive lacked CD45RO, were positively chosen for CCR7, and omitted terminally differentiated effector memory CD45RA+ cells. This CDR3 comprises 13 residues. Looked up from germline, CDR1 is MNHNY and CDR2 is SVGAGI (reference sequence). V was shortened by 4 bases and J by 2 bases, with 9 bases between the two germline ends.

The sample consisted of naive CD8+ T cells from PBMCs. This chain links TRBV6-6 with TRBJ2-7; the D is unclear. This TCR derives from a young man in good health. Some clones in this sample may be carry-over from other donors' samples. DNA of the CDR3: TGTGCCAGCAGTTCCCCCCCGACCTACGAGCAGTACTTC. Encoded protein: CASSSPPTYEQYF.